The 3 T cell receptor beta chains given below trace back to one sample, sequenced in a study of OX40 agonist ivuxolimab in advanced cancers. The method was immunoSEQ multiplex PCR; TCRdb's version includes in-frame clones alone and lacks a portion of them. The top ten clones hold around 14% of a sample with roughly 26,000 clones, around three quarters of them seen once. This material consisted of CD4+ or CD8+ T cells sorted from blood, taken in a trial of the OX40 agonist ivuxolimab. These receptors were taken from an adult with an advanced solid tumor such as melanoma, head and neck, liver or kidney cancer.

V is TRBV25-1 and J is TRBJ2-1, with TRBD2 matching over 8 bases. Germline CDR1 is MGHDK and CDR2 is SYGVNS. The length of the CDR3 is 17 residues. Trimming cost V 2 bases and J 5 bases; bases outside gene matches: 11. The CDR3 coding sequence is TGTGCCAGCAGTGAACGGCTAGCGGGCCGATCTCACAATGAGCAGTTCTTC. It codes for CASSERLAGRSHNEQFF.

The CDR3 bases are TGTGCCAGCAGCTTAGGGGGGACAGGGCGCTACGAGCAGTACTTC. Protein sequence: CASSLGGTGRYEQYF. The rearrangement links TRBV13 to TRBJ2-7; TRBD1 agrees at 9 bases. In germline, CDR1 is PRHDT, CDR2 FYEKMQ (reference sequence). J lost 3 bases, V lost 0 bases, and 3 bases had no gene match. This CDR3 comprises 15 residues.

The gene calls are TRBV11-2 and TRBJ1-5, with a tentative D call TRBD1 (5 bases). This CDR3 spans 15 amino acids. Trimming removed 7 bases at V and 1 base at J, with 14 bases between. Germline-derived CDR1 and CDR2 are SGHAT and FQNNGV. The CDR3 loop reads CASTLGRGSNQPQHF. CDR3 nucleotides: TGTGCCAGCACCCTGGGGAGGGGAAGCAATCAGCCCCAGCATTTT.